This TCR beta chain came from a study of blood T cell repertoires in COVID-19. In the study overall: Samples of COVID-19 (acute and convalescent) were obtained from the United States, Italy and Spain. PBMCs, B-cell-depleted T cells, or T cells provided the cDNA or gDNA that made up the material.

Original data processing: The assay estimated nucleated cells by amplifying reference gene primers. The protocol was immunoSEQ multiplex PCR, while the TCRdb copy is restricted to in-frame clones and leaves out a portion. The V and J calls and clone size were taken over from that table, and D and trimming were inferred from the DNA. The sample yields about 74,000 clones, approximately 91% seen once. Per germline, CDR1 LGHDT and CDR2 YNNKEL (reference sequence). The CDR3 loop spans 15 amino acids. V was cut by 3 bases and J by 4 bases, with 15 bases left in between. This clone was seen a handful of times.

The source is a man in his 70s with active or convalescent COVID-19. The rearrangement joins TRBV3-1 (or the pseudogene TRBV3-2) to TRBJ1-1, with D perhaps matching TRBD1 (5 bases). The sequenced sample was peripheral blood. CDR3 nucleotide sequence: TGTGCCAGCAGCCAGGAGAGCAGGAGGGGCACTGAAGCTTTCTTT. Amino acid sequence: CASSQESRRGTEAFF.